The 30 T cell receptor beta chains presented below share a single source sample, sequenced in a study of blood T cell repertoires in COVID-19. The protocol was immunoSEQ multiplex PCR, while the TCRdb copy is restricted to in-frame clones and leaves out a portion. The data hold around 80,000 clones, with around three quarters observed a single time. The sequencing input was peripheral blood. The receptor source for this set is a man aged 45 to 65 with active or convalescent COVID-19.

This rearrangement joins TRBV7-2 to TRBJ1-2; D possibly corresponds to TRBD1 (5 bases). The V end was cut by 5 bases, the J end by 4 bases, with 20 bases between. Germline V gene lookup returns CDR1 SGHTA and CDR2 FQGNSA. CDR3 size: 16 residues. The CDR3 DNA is TGTGCCAGCAGCGGGGGGGGATCGGGGACCCCCTATGGCTACACCTTC. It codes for CASSGGGSGTPYGYTF. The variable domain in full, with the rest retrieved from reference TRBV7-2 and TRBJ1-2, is GAGVSQSPSNKVTEKGKDVELRCDPISGHTALYWYRQSLGQGLEFLIYFQGNSAPDKSGLPSDRFSAERTGGSVSTLTIQRTQQEDSAVYLCASSGGGSGTPYGYTFGSGTRLTVV.

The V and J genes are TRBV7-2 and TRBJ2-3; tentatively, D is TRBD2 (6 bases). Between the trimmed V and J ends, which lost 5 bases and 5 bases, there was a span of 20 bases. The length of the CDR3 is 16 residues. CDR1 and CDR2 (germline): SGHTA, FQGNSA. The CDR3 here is CASSRWGGVPGDTQYF. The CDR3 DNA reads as TGTGCCAGCAGCCGGTGGGGCGGGGTACCGGGAGATACGCAGTATTTT.

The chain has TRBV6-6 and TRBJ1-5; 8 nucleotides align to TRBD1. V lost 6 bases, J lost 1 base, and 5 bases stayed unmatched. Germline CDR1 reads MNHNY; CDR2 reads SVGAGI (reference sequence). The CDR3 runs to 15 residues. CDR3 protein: CASSYDRGSNQPQHF. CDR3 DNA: TGTGCCAGCAGCTACGACAGGGGAAGCAATCAGCCCCAGCATTTT.

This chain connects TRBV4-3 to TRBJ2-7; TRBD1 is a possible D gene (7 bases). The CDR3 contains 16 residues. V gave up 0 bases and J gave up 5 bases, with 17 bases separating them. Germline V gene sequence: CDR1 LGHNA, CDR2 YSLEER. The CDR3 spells CASSQDRSRGVHEQYF. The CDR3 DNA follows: TGCGCCAGCAGCCAAGATAGGAGCAGGGGGGTCCACGAGCAGTACTTC.

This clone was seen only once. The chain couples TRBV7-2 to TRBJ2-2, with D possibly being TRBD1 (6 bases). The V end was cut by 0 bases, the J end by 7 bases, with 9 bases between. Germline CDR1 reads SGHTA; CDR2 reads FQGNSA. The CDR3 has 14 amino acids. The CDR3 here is CASSLAQGHGELFF. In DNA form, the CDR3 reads TGTGCCAGCAGCTTAGCTCAGGGACACGGGGAGCTGTTTTTT.

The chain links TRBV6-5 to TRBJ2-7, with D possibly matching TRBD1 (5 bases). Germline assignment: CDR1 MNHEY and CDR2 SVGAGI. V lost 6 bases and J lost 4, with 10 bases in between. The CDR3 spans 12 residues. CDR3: CASSVQEYEQYF. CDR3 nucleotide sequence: TGTGCCAGCAGCGTACAGGAATACGAGCAGTACTTC.

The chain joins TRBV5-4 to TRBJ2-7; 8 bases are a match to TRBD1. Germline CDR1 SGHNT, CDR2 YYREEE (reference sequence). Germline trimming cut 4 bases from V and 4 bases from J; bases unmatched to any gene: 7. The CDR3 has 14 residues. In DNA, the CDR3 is TGTGCCAGCAGCACGGGACAGGACAGGTACGAGCAGTACTTC. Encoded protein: CASSTGQDRYEQYF.

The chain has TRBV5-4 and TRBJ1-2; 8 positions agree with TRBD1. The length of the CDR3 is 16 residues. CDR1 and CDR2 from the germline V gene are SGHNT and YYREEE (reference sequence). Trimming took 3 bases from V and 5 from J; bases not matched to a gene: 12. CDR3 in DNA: TGTGCCAGCAGCTCGGGAGGACAGGGAACCATTTATGGCTACACCTTC. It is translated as CASSSGGQGTIYGYTF.

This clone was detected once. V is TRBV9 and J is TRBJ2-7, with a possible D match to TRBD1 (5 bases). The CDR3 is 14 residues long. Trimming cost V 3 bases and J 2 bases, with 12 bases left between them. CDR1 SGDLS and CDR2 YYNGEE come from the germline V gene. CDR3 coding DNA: TGTGCCAGCAGCGCAGGAACAGGAACCTACGAGCAGTACTTC. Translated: CASSAGTGTYEQYF.

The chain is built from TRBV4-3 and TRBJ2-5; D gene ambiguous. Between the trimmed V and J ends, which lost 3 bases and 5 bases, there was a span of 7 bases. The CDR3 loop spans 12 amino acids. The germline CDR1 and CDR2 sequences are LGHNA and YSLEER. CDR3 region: CASSQSGETQYF. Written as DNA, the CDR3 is TGCGCCAGCAGCCAGTCCGGTGAGACCCAGTACTTC.

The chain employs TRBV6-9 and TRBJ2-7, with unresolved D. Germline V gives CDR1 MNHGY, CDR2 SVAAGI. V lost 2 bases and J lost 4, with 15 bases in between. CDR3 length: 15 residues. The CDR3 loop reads CASSYVELPDYEQYF. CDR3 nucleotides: TGTGCCAGCAGTTATGTCGAACTGCCTGATTACGAGCAGTACTTC.

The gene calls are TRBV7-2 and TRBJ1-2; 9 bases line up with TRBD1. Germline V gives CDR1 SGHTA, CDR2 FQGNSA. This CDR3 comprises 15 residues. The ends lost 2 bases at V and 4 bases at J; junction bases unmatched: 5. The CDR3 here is CASSLSGQGSYGYTF. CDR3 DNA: TGTGCCAGCAGCTTATCGGGACAGGGCTCCTATGGCTACACCTTC.

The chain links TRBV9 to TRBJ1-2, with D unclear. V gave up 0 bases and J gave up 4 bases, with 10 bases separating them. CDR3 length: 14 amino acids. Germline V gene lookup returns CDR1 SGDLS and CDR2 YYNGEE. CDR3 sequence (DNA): TGTGCCAGCAGCGTAGAAGGAGGGTTCTATGGCTACACCTTC. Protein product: CASSVEGGFYGYTF. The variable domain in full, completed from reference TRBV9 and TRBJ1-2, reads DSGVTQTPKHLITATGQRVTLRCSPRSGDLSVYWYQQSLDQGLQFLIQYYNGEERAKGNILERFSAQQFPDLHSELNLSSLELGDSALYFCASSVEGGFYGYTFGSGTRLTVV.

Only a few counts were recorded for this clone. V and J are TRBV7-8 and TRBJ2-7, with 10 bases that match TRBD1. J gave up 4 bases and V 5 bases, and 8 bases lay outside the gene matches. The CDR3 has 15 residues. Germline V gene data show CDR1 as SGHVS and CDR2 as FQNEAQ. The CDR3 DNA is TGTGCCAGCAGCCATCGGGGGACAGGGGCTTACGAGCAGTACTTC. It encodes CASSHRGTGAYEQYF.

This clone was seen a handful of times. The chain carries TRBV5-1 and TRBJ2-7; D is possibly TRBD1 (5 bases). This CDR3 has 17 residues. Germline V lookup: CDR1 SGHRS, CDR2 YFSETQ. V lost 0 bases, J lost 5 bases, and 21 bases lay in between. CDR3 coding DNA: TGCGCCAGCAGCTTGGCCTCCCAGGGTCCCAGCAAGCACGAGCAGTACTTC. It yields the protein CASSLASQGPSKHEQYF.

The CDR3 nucleotides read TGTGCCAGCAGTGAAACAGCAGCTTTCTTT. Protein sequence: CASSETAAFF. The chain links TRBV6-1 to TRBJ1-1; D unclear. CDR1 is MNHNS and CDR2 is SASEGT in the germline V gene. The ends were cut back, 2 bases at V and 10 bases at J, with 5 bases in the middle. The CDR3 is 10 amino acids.

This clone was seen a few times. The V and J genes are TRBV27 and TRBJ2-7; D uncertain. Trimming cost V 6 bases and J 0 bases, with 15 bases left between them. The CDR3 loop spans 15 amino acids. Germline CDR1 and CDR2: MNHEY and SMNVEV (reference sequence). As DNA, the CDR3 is TGTGCCAGCAGCCACTATGAGGCACTCTCCTACGAGCAGTACTTC. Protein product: CASSHYEALSYEQYF.

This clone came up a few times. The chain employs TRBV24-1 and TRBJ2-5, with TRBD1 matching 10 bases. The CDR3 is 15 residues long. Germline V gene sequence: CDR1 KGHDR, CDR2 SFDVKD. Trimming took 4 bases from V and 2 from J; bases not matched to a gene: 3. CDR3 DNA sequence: TGTGCCACCAGTGACTCGGACAGGGGGCAAGAGACCCAGTACTTC. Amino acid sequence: CATSDSDRGQETQYF.

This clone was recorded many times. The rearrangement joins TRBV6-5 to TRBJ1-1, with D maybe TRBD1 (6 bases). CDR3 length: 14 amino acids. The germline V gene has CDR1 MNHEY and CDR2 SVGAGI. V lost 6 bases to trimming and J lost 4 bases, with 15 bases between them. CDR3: CASRGQTGGTEAFF. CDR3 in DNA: TGTGCCAGCAGGGGACAAACGGGAGGCACTGAAGCTTTCTTT.

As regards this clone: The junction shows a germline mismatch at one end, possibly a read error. For the CDR3, the DNA is TGTGCCGGCAGCCAGGTCGGGACAGGCTTCTTCGGCTACACCTTC. Protein: CAGSQVGTGFFGYTF. The chain links TRBV7-3 to TRBJ1-2; 8 positions match TRBD1. Germline V gene lookup returns CDR1 SGHTA and CDR2 FQGTGA. The CDR3 loop spans 15 amino acids.

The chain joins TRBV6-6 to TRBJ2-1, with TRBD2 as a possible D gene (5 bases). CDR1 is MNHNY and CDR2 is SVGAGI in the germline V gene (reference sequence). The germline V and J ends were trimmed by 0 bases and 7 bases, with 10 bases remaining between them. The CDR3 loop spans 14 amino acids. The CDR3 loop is CASSYSTTTNEQFF. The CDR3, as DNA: TGTGCCAGCAGTTACTCGACGACTACGAATGAGCAGTTCTTC.

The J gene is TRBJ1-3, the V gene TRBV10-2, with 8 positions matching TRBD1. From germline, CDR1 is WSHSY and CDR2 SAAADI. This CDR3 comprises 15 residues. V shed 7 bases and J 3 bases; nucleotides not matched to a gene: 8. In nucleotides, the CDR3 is TGCGCCAGCATAGCCACAGGGGGAAATGGAAACACCATATATTTT. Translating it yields CASIATGGNGNTIYF.

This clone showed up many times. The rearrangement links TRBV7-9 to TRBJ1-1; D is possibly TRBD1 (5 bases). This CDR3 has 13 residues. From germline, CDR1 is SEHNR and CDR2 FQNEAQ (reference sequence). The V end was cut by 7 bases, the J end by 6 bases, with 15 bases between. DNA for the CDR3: TGTGCCAGCACCGGACAAAGTGTGTCTGAAGCTTTCTTT. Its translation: CASTGQSVSEAFF.

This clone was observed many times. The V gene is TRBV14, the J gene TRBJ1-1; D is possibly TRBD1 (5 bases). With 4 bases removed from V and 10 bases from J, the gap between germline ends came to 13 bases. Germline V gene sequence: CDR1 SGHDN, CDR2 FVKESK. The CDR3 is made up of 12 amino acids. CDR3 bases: TGTGCCAGCAGCCGGGTTCGCGGGGGAGCTTTCTTT. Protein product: CASSRVRGGAFF.

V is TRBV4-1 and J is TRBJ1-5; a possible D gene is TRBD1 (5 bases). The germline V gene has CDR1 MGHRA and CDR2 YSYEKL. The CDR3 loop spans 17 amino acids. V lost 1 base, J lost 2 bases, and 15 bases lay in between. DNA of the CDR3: TGCGCCAGCAGCCAAGGGCCCCAGGGCTTCGGCAATCAGCCCCAGCATTTT. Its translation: CASSQGPQGFGNQPQHF.

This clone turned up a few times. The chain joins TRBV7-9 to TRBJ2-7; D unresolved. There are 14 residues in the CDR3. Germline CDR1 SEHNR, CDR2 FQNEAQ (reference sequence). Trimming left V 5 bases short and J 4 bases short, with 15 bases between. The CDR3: CASSPTLAVYEQYF. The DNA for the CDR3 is TGTGCCAGCAGCCCTACCCTGGCGGTTTACGAGCAGTACTTC.

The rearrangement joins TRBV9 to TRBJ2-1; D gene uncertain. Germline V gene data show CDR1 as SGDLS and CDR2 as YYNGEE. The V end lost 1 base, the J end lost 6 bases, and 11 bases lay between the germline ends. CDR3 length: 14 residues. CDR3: CASSVLGTPNEQFF. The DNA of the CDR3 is TGTGCCAGCAGCGTACTAGGTACCCCCAATGAGCAGTTCTTC.

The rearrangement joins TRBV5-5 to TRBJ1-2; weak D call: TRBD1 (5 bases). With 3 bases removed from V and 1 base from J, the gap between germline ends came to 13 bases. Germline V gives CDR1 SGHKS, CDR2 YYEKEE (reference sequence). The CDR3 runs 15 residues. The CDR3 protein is CASSWGDHLNYGYTF. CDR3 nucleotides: TGTGCCAGCAGCTGGGGGGATCACCTTAACTATGGCTACACCTTC.

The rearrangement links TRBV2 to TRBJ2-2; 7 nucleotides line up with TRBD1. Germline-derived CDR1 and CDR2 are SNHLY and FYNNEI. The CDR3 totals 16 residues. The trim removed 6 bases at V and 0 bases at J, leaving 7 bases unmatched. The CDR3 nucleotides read TGTGCCAGCAGACCCAGACAGGGCCCGAACACCGGGGAGCTGTTTTTT. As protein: CASRPRQGPNTGELFF.

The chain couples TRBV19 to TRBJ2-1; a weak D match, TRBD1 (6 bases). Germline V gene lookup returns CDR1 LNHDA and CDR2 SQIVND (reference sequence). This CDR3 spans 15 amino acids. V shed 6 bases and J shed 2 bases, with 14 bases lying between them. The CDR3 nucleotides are TGTGCCAGTAGGACAACAGGGTCGACCTACAATGAGCAGTTCTTC. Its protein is CASRTTGSTYNEQFF.